A selection of T cell receptor beta chains follows, all from one sample in a study of long-term antiretroviral therapy in people with HIV. Profiled with immunoSEQ multiplex PCR; TCRdb holds only in-frame clones, not every one. The sample has more than 15,000 clones; 60% to 85% are singletons. Specimen: unsorted PBMCs, collected 2.9 years after starting antiretroviral therapy. Receptor source: a woman in her thirties with HIV. The CDR3 runs from the conserved cysteine through the conserved F or W. The D gene is left open where the match is weak. Part of the rows lack a size; the others show once, few, many or a class for expanded clones.

d_call	v_call	j_call	clone_size	cdr3_nt	cdr3_aa
NA	TRBV6-1	TRBJ1-6	NA	TGTGCCAGCATCGGGCTGGGTTCCTATAATTCACCCCTCCACTTT	CASIGLGSYNSPLHF
NA	TRBV9	TRBJ1-2	NA	TGTGCCAGCAGCCCGGGACGGACCTATTCCGGCTACACCTTC	CASSPGRTYSGYTF
TRBD2	TRBV4-1	TRBJ2-7	NA	TGCGCCAGCAGCCAAGGACCTTTAGCTAGCGGGGGGTACGAGCAGTACTTC	CASSQGPLASGGYEQYF
TRBD2	TRBV5-1	TRBJ2-1	NA	TGCGCCAGCAGCTTGTTGCGGGGGGGTCAAAATGAGCAGTTCTTC	CASSLLRGGQNEQFF
TRBD1	TRBV30	TRBJ1-1	NA	TGTGCCTGGACTGACCAATTCGACAGGGGAAGTAGGACTGAAGCTTTCTTT	CAWTDQFDRGSRTEAFF
NA	TRBV18	TRBJ1-1	NA	TGTGCCAGCTCACCCTTGTCCTCGAACACTGAAGCTTTCTTT	CASSPLSSNTEAFF
NA	TRBV14	TRBJ2-7	once	TGTGCCAGCAGCTTCGGTGTCGGGGGAGAGCGGTACTTC	CASSFGVGGERYF
NA	TRBV5-6	TRBJ2-7	NA	TGTGCCAGCAGTCTACAGCGTTCCTACGAGCAGTACTTC	CASSLQRSYEQYF
NA	TRBV10-2	TRBJ1-1	NA	TGCGCCAGCACGGACAATATGAACACTGAAGCTTTCTTT	CASTDNMNTEAFF
TRBD2	TRBV12-5	TRBJ2-1	NA	TGTGCTAGTGGTGCACGACTAGCGGGGTCTTACAGCTCCTACAATGAGCAGTTCTTC	CASGARLAGSYSSYNEQFF
NA	TRBV18	TRBJ2-1	NA	TGTGCCAGCTCACAGGGCTACAATGAGCAGTTCTTC	CASSQGYNEQFF
NA	TRBV27	TRBJ1-5	once	TGTGCCAGCAGTTTCTCCATTTATGGCAATCAGCCCCAGCATTTT	CASSFSIYGNQPQHF
TRBD2	TRBV11-2	TRBJ2-1	NA	TGTGCCAGCACCAGATCGGGTCGCGGGGGGGCAATCTACAATGAGCAGTTCTTC	CASTRSGRGGAIYNEQFF
NA	TRBV19	TRBJ2-2	once	TGTGCCAGTAGTATAGATACGGAATCGAACACCGGGGAGCTGTTTTTT	CASSIDTESNTGELFF
NA	TRBV10-1	TRBJ1-1	few	TGCGCCAGCAGTGCGAGAGGGAAGAACACTGAAGCTTTCTTT	CASSARGKNTEAFF
TRBD1	TRBV5-6	TRBJ1-5	NA	TGTGCCAGCAGCTCCTACTCGGGACAGGGGAGCAATCAGCCCCAGCATTTT	CASSSYSGQGSNQPQHF
NA	TRBV5-8	TRBJ1-2	NA	TGTGCCAGCAGCTTGGAGGGGGACTATGGCTACACCTTC	CASSLEGDYGYTF
NA	TRBV11-2	TRBJ2-3	NA	TGTGCCAGCAGCTTAGGGCTGGCGAGGGCCACAGATACGCAGTATTTT	CASSLGLARATDTQYF
NA	TRBV9	TRBJ1-1	NA	TGTGCCAGCAGCACCTCAGGACGCCGGACCCGTGGCACTGAAGCTTTCTTT	CASSTSGRRTRGTEAFF
NA	TRBV12-5	TRBJ2-3	NA	TGTGCTAGTGGTATCCCGGGACTCTCAAGGGAAGATACGCAGTATTTT	CASGIPGLSREDTQYF
NA	TRBV2	TRBJ2-4	NA	TGTGCCAGCAGTGAAGGGAGAGAAAACATTCAGTACTTC	CASSEGRENIQYF
NA	TRBV6-1	TRBJ2-6	NA	TGTGCCACCAGTGAGGGCACCTCTCTCTCTGGGGCCAACGTCCTGACTTTC	CATSEGTSLSGANVLTF
TRBD2	TRBV2	TRBJ2-5	NA	TGTGCCAGCAGACACGGACTAGCGGGGGAACAAGAGACCCAGTACTTC	CASRHGLAGEQETQYF
TRBD2	TRBV30	TRBJ2-1	NA	TGTGCCTGGGGGACTAGCGGGGGCAGGAGCAATGAGCAGTTCTTC	CAWGTSGGRSNEQFF
TRBD1	TRBV6-5	TRBJ1-6	few	TGTGCCAGCTCGGCAGGGGGTGATTCACCCCTCCACTTT	CASSAGGDSPLHF
NA	TRBV27	TRBJ1-2	NA	TGTGCCAGCAGTTTATCGAGGGGGGGCGGATATGGCTACACCTTC	CASSLSRGGGYGYTF
NA	TRBV5-6	TRBJ2-5	once	TGTGCCAGCAGCTTGGATGTGGGGACAAGAGAGACCCAGTACTTC	CASSLDVGTRETQYF
NA	TRBV7-2	TRBJ1-6	few	TGTGCCAGCAGGGATCCGGGTTCACCCCTCCACTTT	CASRDPGSPLHF
NA	TRBV6-5	TRBJ1-1	NA	TGTGCCAGCAGTTACTCATCGCAGGGTTTTGAAGCTTTCTTT	CASSYSSQGFEAFF
NA	TRBV27	TRBJ1-6	few	TGTGCCAGCAGTTTATTGGGCGCGAATTCACCCCTCCACTTT	CASSLLGANSPLHF
TRBD1	TRBV6-1	TRBJ1-1	NA	TGTGCCAGCAATATGGGACAGATAAACACTGAAGCTTTCTTT	CASNMGQINTEAFF
NA	TRBV30	TRBJ1-2	NA	TGTGCCTGGGGCCCCGACTCCGACGGGGGCTACACCTTC	CAWGPDSDGGYTF
NA	TRBV7-8	TRBJ2-1	once	TGTGCCAGCAGCGTCGGGGGCGCTTACAATGAGCAGTTCTTC	CASSVGGAYNEQFF
NA	TRBV5-1	TRBJ1-6	few	TGCGCCAGCAACTACGACGGGTCCTATAATTCACCCCTCCACTTT	CASNYDGSYNSPLHF
TRBD1	TRBV29-1	TRBJ1-2	once	TGCAGCGTTGAGGCGGGCAGGGGGGCCTTTGGCTACACCTTC	CSVEAGRGAFGYTF
NA	TRBV6-5	TRBJ1-1	NA	TGTGCCAGCAGTTTTCAGACGAACACTGAAGCTTTCTTT	CASSFQTNTEAFF
NA	TRBV21-1	TRBJ2-1	NA	TGTGCCAGCAGCAAAGGCCCTCCGGACAGGAAAGGGGATGAGCAGTTCTTC	CASSKGPPDRKGDEQFF
NA	TRBV18	TRBJ2-3	NA	TGTGCCAGCTCACCACGTTTTACAGGCAGCACAGATACGCAGTATTTT	CASSPRFTGSTDTQYF
NA	TRBV19	TRBJ2-7	NA	TGTGCCAGTAGTATAGGACAGCAAGCCTACGAGCAGTACTTC	CASSIGQQAYEQYF
NA	TRBV6-5	TRBJ1-1	NA	TGTGCCAGCAGTTACTCGAGCGGCGGATCATTAACTGAAGCTTTCTTT	CASSYSSGGSLTEAFF
NA	TRBV5-1	TRBJ2-5	NA	TGCGCCAGCAGCGGTAATCAAGAGACCCAGTACTTC	CASSGNQETQYF
TRBD1	TRBV11-2	TRBJ1-2	NA	TGTGCCAGCAGCCCCGTCCCGGGACAGGGAGGTGGCTACACCTTC	CASSPVPGQGGGYTF
NA	TRBV9	TRBJ2-3	NA	TGTGCCAGCAGCGTAGGGGGGGCGAGCACAGATACGCAGTATTTT	CASSVGGASTDTQYF
TRBD2	TRBV4-2	TRBJ2-2	NA	TGTGCCAGCAGCCCCTACTTTTCTCTCGCGGGGGGGCGAAACACCGGGGAGCTGTTTTTT	CASSPYFSLAGGRNTGELFF
TRBD2	TRBV2	TRBJ2-5	NA	TGTGCCACAGCGCTTGGGGGGGACCTCCAAGAGACCCAGTACTTC	CATALGGDLQETQYF
NA	TRBV11-3	TRBJ2-1	NA	TGTGCCAGCAGCTTAGGAGGGGTAACAGGCTACAATGAGCAGTTCTTC	CASSLGGVTGYNEQFF
TRBD1	TRBV5-6	TRBJ2-2	NA	TGTGCCAGCAGCTTCGGGACAGGGGGGACCGGGGAGCTGTTTTTT	CASSFGTGGTGELFF
NA	TRBV10-3	TRBJ1-1	NA	TGTGCCATCAGTGAGTCAGGCTATGGTGAAGCTTTCTTT	CAISESGYGEAFF
TRBD1	TRBV6-5	TRBJ1-1	NA	TGTGCCAGCAGTTTGGACAGGGGAACGACTGAAGCTTTCTTT	CASSLDRGTTEAFF
TRBD1	TRBV29-1	TRBJ2-1	NA	TGCAGCGTGTCACTGGACAGGGGGTACAATGAGCAGTTCTTC	CSVSLDRGYNEQFF
NA	TRBV19	TRBJ1-5	NA	TGTGCCAGTAGTATAATGGTTCGTCAGCCCCAGCATTTT	CASSIMVRQPQHF
NA	TRBV9	TRBJ1-1	NA	TGTGCCAGCAGCGTAGAGACGGAAGCTTTCTTT	CASSVETEAFF